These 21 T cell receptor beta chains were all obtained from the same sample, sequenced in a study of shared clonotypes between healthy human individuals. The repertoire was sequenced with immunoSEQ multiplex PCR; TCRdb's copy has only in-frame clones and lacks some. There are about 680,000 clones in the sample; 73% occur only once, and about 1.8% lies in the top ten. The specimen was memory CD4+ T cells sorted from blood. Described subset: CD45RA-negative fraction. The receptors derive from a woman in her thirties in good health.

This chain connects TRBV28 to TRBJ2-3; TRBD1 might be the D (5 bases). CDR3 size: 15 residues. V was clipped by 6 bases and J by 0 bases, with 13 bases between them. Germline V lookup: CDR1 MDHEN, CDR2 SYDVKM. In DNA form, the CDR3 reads TGTGCCAGCAGCCGACAGAGTTTGAGCACAGATACGCAGTATTTT. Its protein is CASSRQSLSTDTQYF.

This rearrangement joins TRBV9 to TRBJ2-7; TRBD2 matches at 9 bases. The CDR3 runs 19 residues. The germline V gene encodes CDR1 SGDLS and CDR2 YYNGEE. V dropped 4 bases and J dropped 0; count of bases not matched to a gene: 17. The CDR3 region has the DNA TGTGCCAGCAGCCCCTTACCGGGTAGCGGGGGAATAAGCTCCTACGAGCAGTACTTC. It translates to CASSPLPGSGGISSYEQYF. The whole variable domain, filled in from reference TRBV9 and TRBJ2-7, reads DSGVTQTPKHLITATGQRVTLRCSPRSGDLSVYWYQQSLDQGLQFLIQYYNGEERAKGNILERFSAQQFPDLHSELNLSSLELGDSALYFCASSPLPGSGGISSYEQYFGPGTRLTVT.

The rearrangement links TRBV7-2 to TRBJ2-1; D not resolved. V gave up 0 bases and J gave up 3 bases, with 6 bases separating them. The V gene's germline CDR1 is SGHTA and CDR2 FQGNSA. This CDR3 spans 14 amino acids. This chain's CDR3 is CASSLANVYNEQFF. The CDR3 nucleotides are TGTGCCAGCAGCTTAGCGAACGTCTACAATGAGCAGTTCTTC.

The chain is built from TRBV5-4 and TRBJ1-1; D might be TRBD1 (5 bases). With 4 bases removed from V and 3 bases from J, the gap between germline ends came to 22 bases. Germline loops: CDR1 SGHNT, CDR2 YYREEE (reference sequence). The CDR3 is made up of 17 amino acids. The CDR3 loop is CASSSGLWGQFDTEAFF. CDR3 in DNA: TGTGCCAGCAGCAGTGGGTTGTGGGGCCAGTTTGACACTGAAGCTTTCTTT. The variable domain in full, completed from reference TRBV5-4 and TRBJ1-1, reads ETGVTQSPTHLIKTRGQQVTLRCSSQSGHNTVSWYQQALGQGPQFIFQYYREEENGRGNFPPRFSGLQFPNYSSELNVNALELDDSALYLCASSSGLWGQFDTEAFFGQGTRLTVV.

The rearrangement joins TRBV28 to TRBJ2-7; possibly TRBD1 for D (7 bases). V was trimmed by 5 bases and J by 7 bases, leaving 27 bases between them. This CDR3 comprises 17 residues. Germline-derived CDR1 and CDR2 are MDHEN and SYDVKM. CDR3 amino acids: CASSRVSSGAGGGEQYF. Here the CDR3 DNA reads TGTGCCAGCAGTCGCGTCTCCTCCGGGGCAGGGGGAGGTGAGCAGTACTTC.

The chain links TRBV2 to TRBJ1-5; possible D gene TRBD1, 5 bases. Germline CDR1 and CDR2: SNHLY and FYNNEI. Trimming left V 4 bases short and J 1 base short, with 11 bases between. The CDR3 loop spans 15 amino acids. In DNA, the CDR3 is TGTGCCAGCAGTGGGACCCGGGACAGCAATCAGCCCCAGCATTTT. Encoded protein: CASSGTRDSNQPQHF.

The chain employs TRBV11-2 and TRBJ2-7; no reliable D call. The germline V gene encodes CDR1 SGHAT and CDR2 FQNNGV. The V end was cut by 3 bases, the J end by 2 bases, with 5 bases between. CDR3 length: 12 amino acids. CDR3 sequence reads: CASSLTTYEQYF. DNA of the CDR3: TGTGCCAGCAGCTTGACAACCTACGAGCAGTACTTC.

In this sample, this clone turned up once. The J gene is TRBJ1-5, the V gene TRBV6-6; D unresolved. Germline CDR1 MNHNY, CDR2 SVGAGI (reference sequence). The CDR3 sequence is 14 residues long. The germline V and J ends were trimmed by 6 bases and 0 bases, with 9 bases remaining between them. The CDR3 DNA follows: TGTGCCAGCAGGATGGGAGATAGCAATCAGCCCCAGCATTTT. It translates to CASRMGDSNQPQHF.

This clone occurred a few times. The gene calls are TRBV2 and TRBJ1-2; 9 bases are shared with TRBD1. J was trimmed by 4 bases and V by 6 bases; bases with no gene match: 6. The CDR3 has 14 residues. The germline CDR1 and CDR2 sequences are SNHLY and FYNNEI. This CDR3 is CASRGTGSAYGYTF. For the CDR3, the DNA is TGTGCCAGCAGGGGGACAGGGTCGGCCTATGGCTACACCTTC.

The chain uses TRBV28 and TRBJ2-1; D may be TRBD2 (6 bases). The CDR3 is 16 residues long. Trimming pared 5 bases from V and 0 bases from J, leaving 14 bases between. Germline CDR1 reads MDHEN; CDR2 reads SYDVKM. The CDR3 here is CASSSLAWSSYNEQFF. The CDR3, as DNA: TGTGCCAGCAGTAGTCTAGCGTGGAGCTCCTACAATGAGCAGTTCTTC.

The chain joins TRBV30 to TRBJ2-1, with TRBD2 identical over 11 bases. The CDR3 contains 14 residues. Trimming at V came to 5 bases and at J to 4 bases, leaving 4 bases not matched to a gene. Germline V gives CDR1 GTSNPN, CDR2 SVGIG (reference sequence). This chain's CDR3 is CAWQLAGEYNEQFF. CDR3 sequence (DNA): TGTGCCTGGCAACTAGCGGGAGAGTACAATGAGCAGTTCTTC.

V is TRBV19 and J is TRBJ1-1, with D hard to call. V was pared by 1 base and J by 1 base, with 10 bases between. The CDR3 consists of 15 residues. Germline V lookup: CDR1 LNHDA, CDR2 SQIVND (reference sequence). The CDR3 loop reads CASSIGKGSNTEAFF. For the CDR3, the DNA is TGTGCCAGTAGTATAGGAAAGGGTTCGAACACTGAAGCTTTCTTT.

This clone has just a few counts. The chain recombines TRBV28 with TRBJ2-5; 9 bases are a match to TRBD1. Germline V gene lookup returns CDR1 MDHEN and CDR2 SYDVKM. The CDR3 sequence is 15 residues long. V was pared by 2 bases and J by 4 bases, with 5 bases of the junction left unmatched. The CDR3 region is CASSLGQGQSETQYF. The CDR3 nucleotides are TGTGCCAGCAGTTTAGGACAGGGGCAGTCAGAGACCCAGTACTTC. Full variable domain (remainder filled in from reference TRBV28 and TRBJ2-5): DVKVTQSSRYLVKRTGEKVFLECVQDMDHENMFWYRQDPGLGLRLIYFSYDVKMKEKGDIPEGYSVSREKKERFSLILESASTNQTSMYLCASSLGQGQSETQYFGPGTRLLVL.

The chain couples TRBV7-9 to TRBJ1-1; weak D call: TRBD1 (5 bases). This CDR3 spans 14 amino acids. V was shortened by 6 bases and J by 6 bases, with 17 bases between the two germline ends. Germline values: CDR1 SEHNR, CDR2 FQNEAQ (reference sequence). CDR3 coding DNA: TGTGCCAGCAGGGGGGGTTGGTATGAGGCTGAAGCTTTCTTT. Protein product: CASRGGWYEAEAFF.

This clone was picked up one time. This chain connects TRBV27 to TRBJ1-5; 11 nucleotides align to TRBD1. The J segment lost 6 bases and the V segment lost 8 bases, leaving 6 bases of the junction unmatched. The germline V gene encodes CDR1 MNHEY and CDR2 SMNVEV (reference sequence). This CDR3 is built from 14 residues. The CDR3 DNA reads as TGTGCCAGCCGGCGGACAGGGGGCGTTCAGCCCCAGCATTTT. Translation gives CASRRTGGVQPQHF.

DNA for the CDR3: TGTGCCAGCAGTCTCCAAGTTGGAAACACCATATATTTT. Amino acid sequence: CASSLQVGNTIYF. The chain employs TRBV27 and TRBJ1-3; no reliable D call. CDR1 and CDR2 from the germline V gene are MNHEY and SMNVEV (reference sequence). The V and J ends lost 5 bases and 3 bases respectively, with 8 bases between them. The CDR3 has 13 residues.

In DNA, the CDR3 is TGTGCCAGCAGGCGACTAGCGGGACCTGAGCAGTTCTTC. Protein sequence: CASRRLAGPEQFF. The chain links TRBV11-2 to TRBJ2-1, with 11 positions matching TRBD2. The CDR3 spans 13 residues. CDR1 and CDR2 (germline): SGHAT, FQNNGV. The junction had 4 bases not matched to a gene; V was cut back by 6 bases and J by 9 bases.

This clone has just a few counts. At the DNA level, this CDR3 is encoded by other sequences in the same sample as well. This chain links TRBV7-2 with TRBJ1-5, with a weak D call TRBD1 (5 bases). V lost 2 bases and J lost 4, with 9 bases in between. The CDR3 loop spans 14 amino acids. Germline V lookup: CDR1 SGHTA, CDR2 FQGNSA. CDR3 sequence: CASSLREGNQPQHF. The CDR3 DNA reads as TGTGCCAGCAGCTTAAGGGAGGGGAATCAGCCCCAGCATTTT.

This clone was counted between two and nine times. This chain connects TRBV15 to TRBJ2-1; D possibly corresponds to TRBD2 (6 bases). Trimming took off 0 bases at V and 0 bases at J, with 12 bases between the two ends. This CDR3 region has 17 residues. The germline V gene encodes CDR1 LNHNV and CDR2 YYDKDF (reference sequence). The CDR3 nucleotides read TGTGCCACCAGCAGAGACCTCGTCGGGAGCTCCTACAATGAGCAGTTCTTC. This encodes CATSRDLVGSSYNEQFF.

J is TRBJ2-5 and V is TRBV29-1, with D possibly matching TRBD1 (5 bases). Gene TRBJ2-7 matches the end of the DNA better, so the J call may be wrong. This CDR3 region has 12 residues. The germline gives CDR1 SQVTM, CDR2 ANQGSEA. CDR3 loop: CSVGRDSYEQYF. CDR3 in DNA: TGCAGCGTTGGCAGGGACTCCTACGAGCAGTACTTC.

The CDR3 loop reads CASTIPVLRGLDYGYTF. CDR3 DNA sequence: TGTGCCAGCACCATTCCGGTCCTGCGGGGGCTCGACTATGGCTACACCTTC. This rearrangement joins TRBV5-6 to TRBJ1-2; a weak D match, TRBD1 (6 bases). In germline, CDR1 is SGHDT, CDR2 YYEEEE. There are 17 residues in the CDR3. V shed 6 bases and J shed 3 bases, with 24 bases lying between them. Filled out from reference TRBV5-6 and TRBJ1-2, the complete variable domain reads DAGVTQSPTHLIKTRGQQVTLRCSPKSGHDTVSWYQQALGQGPQFIFQYYEEEERQRGNFPDRFSGHQFPNYSSELNVNALLLGDSALYLCASTIPVLRGLDYGYTFGSGTRLTVV.